A single TCR beta chain is shown here with its context. Antigen unknown. V lost 3 bases and J 2 bases, leaving 7 bases between the germline ends. The CDR3 has 14 residues. The germline gives CDR1 WNHNN, CDR2 SYGVQD (reference sequence). The data are from a study of shared clonotypes between healthy human individuals. Study-level points and caveats: Depth was large, yet rarefaction showed that sorted-subset sequencing was incomplete.

Repertoires were generated with immunoSEQ multiplex PCR, while TCRdb's copy carries only in-frame clones and drops some. Of over a million clones in the sample, over 95% were seen once. The sequenced material came from naive CD4+ T cells sorted from blood. Documented subset: CD45RA+ positively selected. The receptor was derived from a man younger than 45 in good health. The J gene is TRBJ2-2, the V gene TRBV10-1; D not certain. The CDR3 protein is CASSERVNTGELFF. As DNA, the CDR3 is TGCGCCAGCAGTGAAAGAGTCAACACCGGGGAGCTGTTTTTT.